The T cell receptor (beta chain) under discussion was sequenced for a study of naive and memory T cell subsets (dated by TCRdb to the late 2010s). Concerning the study at large: An open-source, UMI-based TCR alpha and beta sequencing pipeline was applied to sorted naive and memory peripheral blood T cell subsets. The results of the functional CMV T cell responses matched the IgG serology results in every case. RNA was DNase-treated and reverse transcribed with TCR constant-region primers, mostly using SuperScript III. General study outcomes and caveats: Gini index rose and Shannon and inverse Simpson diversity fell from naive through CM, EM and EMRA in both CD4 and CD8 cells. The abundance of TCRs followed a power law with an exponent that differed between naive and memory subsets yet stayed consistent across the three individuals. After error correction, only a single occurrence was seen for over 95% of naive TCR sequences, so much steeper abundance distributions were produced than in memory subsets. Naive repertoires, especially CD8, contained a few larger clonotypes, possibly memory cells re-expressing CD45RA. RNA-based TCR counts may be affected by expression changes linked to T cell activation and differentiation. The repertoire findings for the naive and memory subsets could not be validated, as no ground truth was available. Clonotypes were defined as single alpha or beta chain sequences, not paired alpha/beta receptors.

Libraries were made using UMI-ligation and nested PCR. The beta constant-region primer consisted of an equimolar mixture of two oligonucleotides that together covered TRBC1 and TRBC2. The ligated cDNA went through four rounds of PCR with nested alpha and beta constant-region primers together with the SP2 primer. T4 RNA ligase 1 ligated a single-stranded oligonucleotide carrying the SP2 primer and a 12-nucleotide UMI to the cDNA 3' end. Incubation of the ligation reaction lasted roughly 18-25 hours at 16 degrees C. To avoid over-amplification, PCR2 was usually performed as a SYBR Green qPCR and halted once a predetermined threshold was reached. Every purification after the first one was done using Agencourt AMPure XP magnetic beads. Library quantification was done by Qubit, followed by a TapeStation check on which the main peak was expected at around 650 bp. Sequencing of the pooled libraries was done on an Illumina MiSeq using v2 2x251 paired-end kits, which typically yielded about 0.85-2 million reads per sample. Libraries were pooled at about 4 nM per sample, and roughly 4.5-7% PhiX was added to improve cluster recognition. The paper's data handling went like this. FASTQ reads processed by Demultiplexor were assigned V and J genes by Decombinator through tag matching that tolerated a single base-pair mismatch. Collapsinator used UMIs to correct both sequencing errors and frequency errors arising from PCR heterogeneity. TCRs were translated and CDR3s were extracted from the conserved cysteine to the FGXG phenylalanine by CDR3Translator, with non-productive sequences being flagged. Gini, Shannon entropy and inverse Simpson indices were computed after subsampling the repertoires to the same number of UMI-defined TCRs. Power-law fits to clonotype abundance distributions were performed by maximum likelihood within the linear range. Similar UMI counts, unique TCR numbers and clonal distributions were obtained with the pipeline and with MIGEC on one naive CD8 sample. One analysis removed from the naive repertoire any naive TCRs that were also found in any memory subset from the same donor. The repertoires were searched for some 7,300 CMV-associated CDR3 sequences that had been compiled from VDJdb and a published dataset. Clones were called with MiXCR by TCRdb after fastp trimmed the public reads at Q25, and only in-frame beta chains were retained. Each record represents a unique CDR3 protein, reported with the most common genes and DNA among its rows. TCRdb's processing, not the authors', yielded these V and J calls. This sample has 95,000 to 110,000 distinct CDR3 sequences in its table, and roughly 15% of those were observed once. Around 3% of the sample lies in the top ten.

In its sample, this clonotype was seen a few times. No antigen is known for it. No clone much larger than this one lies a single base away; base qualities are absent. CDR1 and CDR2 are drawn from the germline V gene (reference sequence): LNHDA, SQIVND. Trimming leaves V shorter by 3 bases and J shorter by 5 bases, with the junction holding 20 bases beyond the gene matches. The CDR3 spans 19 residues, from the cysteine through the phenylalanine. Kept here is only the CDR3 DNA, which spans 57 bases and is read in frame from base 1. Separate amplification of TCR alpha and beta chain libraries was performed from the second PCR step onward. CMV status of each donor was established by measuring IFNgamma production from CD4+ T cells after fresh PBMCs were stimulated overnight with CMV viral lysate. CD4 T cells were positively selected using Miltenyi beads, after which CD8 T cells were positively selected from the CD4-negative fraction. After staining for CD3, CD4, CD8, CD45RA, CD27 and a live/dead dye, cells were sorted on a BD Aria II into four subsets based on CD45RA and CD27. A few healthy volunteers provided blood, and each donor's sample was split into CD4 and CD8 T cells and then further divided into four differentiation subsets. Around 120 ml of peripheral blood was collected from each donor, and PBMC were isolated from the blood using Ficoll-Paque PLUS density-gradient centrifugation. Sorted cells were lysed in RLT buffer, and RNA was extracted with a Qiagen RNeasy kit and stored at -80°C.

The sequence was obtained from a human donor in good health. The V and J genes are TRBV19 and TRBJ2-3; 7 junctional bases match TRBD2. The sample consisted of naive CD8+ T cells from blood. Per the publication, the cell subset or site label means: naive T cells, CD45RA high CD27+. The DNA sequence is TGTGCCAGTAGTATTGAAGGCCTATCGGCGGGAGAAGAGGTAGATACGCAGTATTTT. Its protein product is CASSIEGLSAGEEVDTQYF. The entire variable domain, with the stretches around the CDR3 drawn from the reference TRBV19 and TRBJ2-3 proteins, is DGGITQSPKYLFRKEGQNVTLSCEQNLNHDAMYWYRQDPGQGLRLIYYSQIVNDFQKGDIAEGYSVSREKKESFPLTVTSAQKNPTAFYLCASSIEGLSAGEEVDTQYFGPGTRLTVL.